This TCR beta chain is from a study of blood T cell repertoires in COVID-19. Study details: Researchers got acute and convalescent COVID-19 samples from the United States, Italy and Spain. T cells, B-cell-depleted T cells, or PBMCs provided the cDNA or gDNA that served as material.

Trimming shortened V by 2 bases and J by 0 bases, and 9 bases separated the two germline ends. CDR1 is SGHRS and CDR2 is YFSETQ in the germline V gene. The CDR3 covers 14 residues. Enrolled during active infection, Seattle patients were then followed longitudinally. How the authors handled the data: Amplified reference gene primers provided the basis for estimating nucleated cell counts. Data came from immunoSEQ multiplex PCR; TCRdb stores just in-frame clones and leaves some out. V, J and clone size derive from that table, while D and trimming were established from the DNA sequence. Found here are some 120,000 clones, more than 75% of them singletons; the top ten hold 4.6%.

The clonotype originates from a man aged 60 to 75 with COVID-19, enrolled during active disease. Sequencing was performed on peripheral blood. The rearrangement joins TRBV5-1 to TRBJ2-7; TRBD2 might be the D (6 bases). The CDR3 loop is CASSFETSSYEQYF. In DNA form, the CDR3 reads TGCGCCAGCAGCTTCGAGACTAGCTCCTACGAGCAGTACTTC.